This T cell receptor beta chain came from a study of blood T cell repertoires in COVID-19. Sequencing used immunoSEQ multiplex PCR; TCRdb keeps in-frame clones, though not all of them. The table has about 240,000 clones, around 90% seen once; the top ten hold about 7.1%. The CDR3 is made up of 13 amino acids. Per germline, CDR1 LGHDT and CDR2 YNNKEL (reference sequence). Trimming took off 1 base at V and 1 base at J, with 4 bases between the two ends. The sample was peripheral blood. The chain uses TRBV3-1 (or the pseudogene TRBV3-2) and TRBJ1-2; D gene unclear. The source is a woman in her sixties or seventies with active or convalescent COVID-19. CDR3 sequence: CASSQVNNYGYTF. The CDR3 DNA reads as TGTGCCAGCAGCCAAGTTAATAACTATGGCTACACCTTC.